Below, 23 T cell receptor beta chains from the same sample are listed, as sequenced in a study of post-analysis software for immune sequencing data. Study-wide findings and caveats: Several TRBV segments, TRBV5-6, TRBV5-1 and TRBV20-1 among them, were found more frequent in patients than controls.

Their target antigens are unknown. Unique molecular identifiers featured in each of the TCR beta cDNA libraries. Each CDR3 protein is one row after TCRdb ran MiXCR on the PCR reads. The table records about 770,000 distinct CDR3 sequences, around 46% of them present only once. The sample comprised blood. These receptors were taken from a girl aged 5-17 years with multiple sclerosis.

The gene calls are TRBV7-2 and TRBJ1-2; D remains unclear. Between the trimmed V and J ends, which lost 2 bases and 4 bases, there was a span of 14 bases. This CDR3 has 15 amino acids. Germline V gene lookup returns CDR1 SGHTA and CDR2 FQGNSA. CDR3 nucleotide sequence: TGTGCCAGCAGCTTATATCGGGAGGGCGGCTATGGCTACACCTTC. It yields the protein CASSLYREGGYGYTF.

Only a few counts were recorded for this clonotype. This may be a read error, as it is one base from a much larger clone. This rearrangement joins TRBV24-1 to TRBJ2-5; no clear D. V dropped 7 bases and J dropped 1 base, with 3 bases sitting between them. Per germline, CDR1 KGHDR and CDR2 SFDVKD. This CDR3 region has 11 residues. CDR3 DNA: TGTGCCACCAGCCTCCAAGAGACCCAGTACTTC. Its protein is CATSLQETQYF.

The table lists this clonotype with a few counts. The rearrangement links TRBV27 to TRBJ2-7; D ambiguous. Trimming removed 0 bases at V and 4 bases at J, with 7 bases between. The CDR3 contains 13 residues. The germline CDR1 and CDR2 sequences are MNHEY and SMNVEV (reference sequence). CDR3 in DNA: TGTGCCAGCAGTTTATCCCCTCTATACGAGCAGTACTTC. Protein sequence: CASSLSPLYEQYF.

This chain joins TRBV20-1 and TRBJ2-3; no reliable D call. The CDR3 length is 13 residues. The V end was cut by 8 bases, the J end by 6 bases, with 18 bases between. Per germline, CDR1 DFQATT and CDR2 SNEGSKA (reference sequence). CDR3 sequence reads: CSPEGSAGDTQYF. In DNA, the CDR3 is TGCAGTCCCGAAGGTAGTGCCGGGGATACGCAGTATTTT.

In this sample, this clonotype turned up once. The J gene is TRBJ1-4, the V gene TRBV4-3; tentatively, D is TRBD1 (5 bases). This CDR3 spans 15 amino acids. Looked up from germline, CDR1 is LGHNA and CDR2 is YSLEER. V dropped 1 base and J dropped 7 bases, with 13 bases sitting between them. CDR3 loop: CASSQVSAGSEKLFF. CDR3 coding DNA: TGCGCCAGCAGCCAAGTCTCGGCAGGGTCTGAAAAACTGTTTTTT.

Only a few counts were recorded for this clonotype. The chain employs TRBV5-1 and TRBJ1-2; a possible D gene is TRBD1 (6 bases). The CDR3 contains 16 residues. Germline CDR1 and CDR2: SGHRS and YFSETQ. The V end lost 3 bases, the J end lost 2 bases, and 17 bases lay between the germline ends. CDR3 DNA sequence: TGCGCCAGCAGCTCGTCCTTCGGGACACCAAACTATGGCTACACCTTC. Encoded protein: CASSSSFGTPNYGYTF.

This chain links TRBV13 with TRBJ2-5, with TRBD1 matching over 7 bases. The germline CDR1 and CDR2 sequences are PRHDT and FYEKMQ (reference sequence). The CDR3 loop spans 13 amino acids. The junction had 5 bases not matched to a gene; V was cut back by 5 bases and J by 5 bases. CDR3 sequence: CASSGRGMETQYF. The CDR3, as DNA: TGTGCCAGCAGCGGCAGGGGGATGGAGACCCAGTACTTC.

This rearrangement joins TRBV27 to TRBJ2-7; D uncertain. The CDR3 is made up of 11 amino acids. V lost 4 bases to trimming and J lost 11 bases, with 12 bases between them. The germline V gene has CDR1 MNHEY and CDR2 SMNVEV (reference sequence). In DNA form, the CDR3 reads TGTGCCAGCAGTTCCGGCCGAGGAGAGTACTTC. It specifies CASSSGRGEYF.

A remark on this clonotype: One end of the junction varies from germline; a read error may be responsible. The chain combines TRBV12-3 or TRBV12-4 with TRBJ2-3; either TRBD1 or TRBD2 may supply D (5 bases each). This CDR3 region has 16 residues. The CDR3 is CASSLVRWGSADAQYF. The CDR3 region has the DNA TGTGCCAGCAGTTTAGTGAGGTGGGGGAGCGCAGATGCGCAGTATTTT.

The rearrangement uses TRBV28 and TRBJ2-7; D is possibly TRBD1 or TRBD2 (5 bases each). Looked up from germline, CDR1 is MDHEN and CDR2 is SYDVKM. Trimming shortened V by 5 bases and J by 0 bases, and 20 bases separated the two germline ends. The CDR3 is made up of 17 amino acids. CDR3 sequence (DNA): TGTGCCAGCAGTCCGATTGGAGGACAAGGATACTCCTACGAGCAGTACTTC. It encodes CASSPIGGQGYSYEQYF.

V gene TRBV5-1 combines with J gene TRBJ1-2, with 8 bases that match TRBD1. The ends lost 0 bases at V and 5 bases at J; junction bases unmatched: 3. Germline V lookup: CDR1 SGHRS, CDR2 YFSETQ. CDR3 length: 14 residues. CDR3 residues: CASSLETGVYGYTF. The CDR3 nucleotides read TGCGCCAGCAGCTTGGAGACAGGGGTTTATGGCTACACCTTC.

This clonotype was observed a handful of times. This chain uses TRBV5-1 with TRBJ2-1; 8 bases match TRBD1. CDR1 is SGHRS and CDR2 is YFSETQ in the germline V gene. This CDR3 spans 14 amino acids. The ends lost 2 bases at V and 10 bases at J; junction bases unmatched: 8. CDR3 nucleotides: TGCGCCAGCAGCTTAGGACAGGGAGGTGGAGAGCAGTTCTTC. Protein: CASSLGQGGGEQFF. Variable domain in full (rest from reference TRBV5-1 and TRBJ2-1): KAGVTQTPRYLIKTRGQQVTLSCSPISGHRSVSWYQQTPGQGLQFLFEYFSETQRNKGNFPGRFSGRQFSNSRSEMNVSTLELGDSALYLCASSLGQGGGEQFFGPGTRLTVL.

This chain uses TRBV5-1 with TRBJ2-3; 15 bases line up with TRBD2. The J segment lost 2 bases and the V segment lost 4 bases, leaving 11 bases of the junction unmatched. Germline-derived CDR1 and CDR2 are SGHRS and YFSETQ. The CDR3 has 19 residues. CDR3 sequence: CASSAWTSGRASHTDTQYF. CDR3 DNA sequence: TGCGCCAGCAGCGCCTGGACTAGCGGGAGGGCCTCCCACACAGATACGCAGTATTTT.

The CDR3 DNA reads as TGTGCCAGCAGCTCCGCCCTAGCGGGCTACAATGAGCAGTTCTTC. Translation gives CASSSALAGYNEQFF. The V and J genes are TRBV4-2 and TRBJ2-1; 8 bases agree with TRBD2. CDR1 and CDR2 (germline): LGHNA, YNFKEQ. This CDR3 spans 15 amino acids. Trimming cost V 5 bases and J 3 bases; bases outside gene matches: 6.

The V call is TRBV10-3, the J call TRBJ2-6; D not resolved. Germline V gene data show CDR1 as ENHRY and CDR2 as SYGVKD. The V end lost 2 bases, the J end lost 0 bases, and 8 bases lay between the germline ends. The CDR3 has 16 amino acids. In DNA, the CDR3 is TGTGCCATCAGTGAGAGGCACCCCTCTGGGGCCAACGTCCTGACTTTC. Translating gives CAISERHPSGANVLTF.

V usage is TRBV4-3 and J usage is TRBJ2-3; 10 bases match TRBD2. V lost 0 bases, J lost 7 bases, and 10 bases stayed unmatched. Germline V CDR1 and CDR2: LGHNA, YSLEER. This CDR3 is built from 17 residues. Here the CDR3 DNA reads TGCGCCAGCAGCCAAGAGGCGGGAGCGGGAGGGGAAAATACGCAGTATTTT. Its translation: CASSQEAGAGGENTQYF.

The chain links TRBV20-1 to TRBJ2-1, with 8 bases fitting TRBD2. The CDR3 spans 14 residues. CDR1 and CDR2 from the germline V gene are DFQATT and SNEGSKA (reference sequence). J gave up 4 bases and V 0 bases, and 2 bases lay outside the gene matches. This CDR3 is CSARDKREYNEQFF. As DNA, the CDR3 is TGCAGTGCTAGAGACAAGCGGGAGTACAATGAGCAGTTCTTC.

The CDR3 DNA reads as TGTGCCAGCAGTGAAGCAGCCGCCGCGTGGGGTAGATACGAGCAGTACTTC. This codes for CASSEAAAAWGRYEQYF. The genes are TRBV2 and TRBJ2-7; the D is unclear. Trimming shortened V by 0 bases and J by 4 bases, and 19 bases separated the two germline ends. The CDR3 extends over 17 amino acids. Germline V gene sequence: CDR1 SNHLY, CDR2 FYNNEI. Full variable domain (remainder filled in from reference TRBV2 and TRBJ2-7): EPEVTQTPSHQVTQMGQEVILRCVPISNHLYFYWYRQILGQKVEFLVSFYNNEISEKSEIFDDQFSVERPDGSNFTLKIRSTKLEDSAMYFCASSEAAAAWGRYEQYFGPGTRLTVT.

The chain employs TRBV20-1 and TRBJ2-1, with a weak D call TRBD2 (6 bases). Per the germline V gene, CDR1 is DFQATT and CDR2 is SNEGSKA (reference sequence). The CDR3 spans 14 residues. Trimming took 6 bases from V and 0 from J, leaving 12 bases between them. In DNA, the CDR3 is TGCAGTGCCCACGGGGGTAGCTCCTACAATGAGCAGTTCTTC. This gives the protein CSAHGGSSYNEQFF.

This rearrangement joins TRBV6-5 to TRBJ2-7; 8 nucleotides align to TRBD2. The germline CDR1 and CDR2 sequences are MNHEY and SVGAGI. V trimming: 6 bases; J trimming: 3 bases; junction bases outside the gene matches: 13. CDR3 length: 16 amino acids. The CDR3 coding sequence is TGTGCCAGCAGCCCCGACCTAGCGGGCGCAAACTACGAGCAGTACTTC. This encodes CASSPDLAGANYEQYF.

This chain connects TRBV10-1 to TRBJ2-2, with TRBD2 matching 8 bases. Germline lookup yields CDR1 WNHNN and CDR2 SYGVQD (reference sequence). Germline trimming cut 5 bases from V and 3 bases from J; bases unmatched to any gene: 5. The CDR3 has 15 residues. DNA for the CDR3: TGCGCCAGCAGTTACGCGGGAGGCCACACCGGGGAGCTGTTTTTT. This codes for CASSYAGGHTGELFF.

This clonotype occurred a few times. The chain combines TRBV12-3 or TRBV12-4 with TRBJ1-2, with 7 bases matching TRBD1. This CDR3 contains 16 residues. V gave up 3 bases and J gave up 6 bases; unmatched junction bases: 13. The CDR3, as DNA: TGTGCCAGCAGTTTTCACCCGGGACAGCCGGAGGATGGCTACACCTTC. Protein sequence: CASSFHPGQPEDGYTF.

The V and J genes are TRBV15 and TRBJ2-1; 7 nucleotides agree with TRBD2. Losses at the gene ends were 2 bases for V and 2 bases for J; bases not matched to a gene: 9. From germline, CDR1 is LNHNV and CDR2 YYDKDF (reference sequence). The CDR3 sequence is 17 residues long. The CDR3 sequence: CATSRLPTSVAYNEQFF. CDR3 coding DNA: TGTGCCACCAGCAGACTTCCCACTAGCGTGGCCTACAATGAGCAGTTCTTC. Filled out from reference TRBV15 and TRBJ2-1, the complete variable domain reads DAMVIQNPRYQVTQFGKPVTLSCSQTLNHNVMYWYQQKSSQAPKLLFHYYDKDFNNEADTPDNFQSRRPNTSFCFLDIRSPGLGDTAMYLCATSRLPTSVAYNEQFFGPGTRLTVL.